The next 16 T cell receptor beta chains were all read from a single sample in a study of PD-1 blockade in classical Hodgkin lymphoma. The repertoire was sequenced with immunoSEQ multiplex PCR; TCRdb's copy has only in-frame clones and lacks some. The sample has 25,000 to 35,000 clones, 72% seen once. Sample time point: cycle 4 day 1 (C4D1), after 5 to 7 weeks of nivolumab. Each patient experienced a relapse that followed autologous stem cell transplantation, and brentuximab vedotin exposure varied. The input for sequencing was peripheral blood mononuclear cells (PBMCs), taken before the fourth cycle of nivolumab. The source is a human donor with classical Hodgkin lymphoma.

The chain recombines TRBV11-3 with TRBJ2-1; a weak D match, TRBD1 (6 bases). Deletions cut 6 bases from V and 7 bases from J, with 16 bases between. The CDR3 has 14 amino acids. Germline CDR1 and CDR2: SGHNT and YENEEA. Here the CDR3 DNA reads TGTGCCAGCAGGCAGAACAGGGATACGAATGAGCAGTTCTTC. This codes for CASRQNRDTNEQFF.

The chain uses TRBV11-2 and TRBJ2-2; no definite D call. From germline, CDR1 is SGHAT and CDR2 FQNNGV. The CDR3 is made up of 13 amino acids. The V end lost 2 bases, the J end lost 3 bases, and 4 bases lay between the germline ends. The chain's CDR3 is CASSLTHTGELFF. The CDR3, as DNA: TGTGCCAGCAGCTTAACCCACACCGGGGAGCTGTTTTTT.

This clone turned up a few times. The chain couples TRBV29-1 to TRBJ2-7, with D perhaps given as TRBD1 or TRBD2 (5 bases each). The CDR3 extends over 12 amino acids. V was cut by 0 bases and J by 12 bases, with 15 bases left in between. Per germline, CDR1 SQVTM and CDR2 ANQGSEA. CDR3 sequence reads: CSVEDVTGQSYF. The DNA of the CDR3 is TGCAGCGTTGAAGATGTTACGGGGCAATCGTACTTC.

This clone was recorded once. The chain is built from TRBV7-2 and TRBJ1-1; D remains unclear. With 4 bases removed from V and 1 base from J, the gap between germline ends came to 13 bases. CDR1 and CDR2 from the germline V gene are SGHTA and FQGNSA. The CDR3 is 15 residues long. CDR3: CASSSDPSGNTEAFF. CDR3 coding DNA: TGTGCCAGCAGCTCAGATCCAAGTGGGAACACTGAAGCTTTCTTT.

CDR3 residues: CASTPSGASSYEQYF. For the CDR3, the DNA is TGTGCCAGTACCCCAAGCGGGGCCAGCTCCTACGAGCAGTACTTC. The rearrangement joins TRBV19 to TRBJ2-7; TRBD2 matches 7 bases. CDR3 size: 15 residues. CDR1 LNHDA and CDR2 SQIVND come from the germline V gene (reference sequence). V was pared by 7 bases and J by 0 bases, with 9 bases of the junction left unmatched.

This rearrangement joins TRBV18 to TRBJ2-7; 9 bases are shared with TRBD1. V lost 0 bases to trimming and J lost 2 bases; unmatched junction nucleotides: 11. Germline V gene sequence: CDR1 KGHSH, CDR2 LQKENI. The CDR3 loop spans 18 amino acids. The CDR3 nucleotides read TGTGCCAGCTCACCACCACGCACCCGGGGACAGGGCACCTACGAGCAGTACTTC. It specifies CASSPPRTRGQGTYEQYF.

The chain has TRBV5-4 and TRBJ1-3; unclear D gene. The length of the CDR3 is 14 residues. Trimming took 0 bases from V and 2 from J, leaving 6 bases between them. From germline, CDR1 is SGHNT and CDR2 YYREEE (reference sequence). CDR3 protein: CASSLGPTGNTIYF. The CDR3 region has the DNA TGTGCCAGCAGCTTGGGCCCTACTGGAAACACCATATATTTT.

This clone was detected only a few times. The CDR3 here is CAWSSENQPQHF. The CDR3 region has the DNA TGTGCCTGGAGTTCAGAAAATCAGCCCCAGCATTTT. J is TRBJ1-5 and V is TRBV30; D remains ambiguous. V dropped 2 bases and J dropped 4 bases, with 6 bases sitting between them. CDR1 and CDR2 from the germline V gene are GTSNPN and SVGIG (reference sequence). The CDR3 loop spans 12 amino acids.

A single count supports this clone. The rearrangement joins TRBV9 to TRBJ2-1; D remains ambiguous. Trimming stripped 0 bases from V and 2 bases from J, with 15 bases between. The CDR3 runs 17 residues. Germline CDR1 is SGDLS and CDR2 is YYNGEE. The CDR3 DNA follows: TGTGCCAGCAGCGTAGATGCCGTCCAATCACCCTACAATGAGCAGTTCTTC. It codes for CASSVDAVQSPYNEQFF.

This CDR3 reads CASSGQDTGELFF. The CDR3 DNA follows: TGTGCCAGCTCGGGACAGGACACCGGGGAGCTGTTTTTT. This chain uses TRBV5-4 with TRBJ2-2; TRBD1 matches 8 bases. V was clipped by 7 bases and J by 3 bases; unmatched bases: 2. CDR1 is SGHNT and CDR2 is YYREEE in the germline V gene (reference sequence). This CDR3 comprises 13 residues.

The chain links TRBV7-2 to TRBJ2-1; TRBD2 aligns across 9 bases. Germline V gene data show CDR1 as SGHTA and CDR2 as FQGNSA. The CDR3 runs to 15 residues. Trimming took 2 bases from V and 9 from J; bases not matched to a gene: 8. The CDR3 sequence is CASSLSAGGLGEQFF. The CDR3 DNA is TGTGCCAGCAGCTTATCGGCGGGGGGGCTCGGTGAGCAGTTCTTC.

V is TRBV9 and J is TRBJ2-3, with D perhaps TRBD1 (6 bases). The CDR3 length is 15 residues. V was trimmed by 0 bases and J by 4 bases, leaving 12 bases between them. CDR1 SGDLS and CDR2 YYNGEE come from the germline V gene. The chain's CDR3 is CASSVALGAADTQYF. In nucleotides, the CDR3 is TGTGCCAGCAGCGTAGCTTTGGGGGCGGCAGATACGCAGTATTTT.

This clone has more than one count but fewer than ten. CDR3 DNA: TGTGCCTACTGGTGGGAATACACTGAAGCTTTCTTT. Its translation is CAYWWEYTEAFF. This sequence joins TRBV30 and TRBJ1-1, with no clear D. The V gene lost 7 bases and the J gene lost 3 bases, with 12 bases spanning the gap. The germline V gene has CDR1 GTSNPN and CDR2 SVGIG (reference sequence). CDR3 length: 12 amino acids.

J is TRBJ2-1 and V is TRBV7-9; D possibly corresponds to TRBD1 (6 bases). CDR3 length equals 15 residues. From germline, CDR1 is SEHNR and CDR2 FQNEAQ (reference sequence). V lost 5 bases and J lost 7, with 18 bases in between. The CDR3 DNA is TGTGCCAGCAGCCCACCTCAGGGGTGGGGAAATGAGCAGTTCTTC. It specifies CASSPPQGWGNEQFF.

This clone has only one observation. The chain carries TRBV30 and TRBJ2-1; D gene uncertain. V was pared by 3 bases and J by 9 bases, with 9 bases between. CDR1 and CDR2 (germline): GTSNPN, SVGIG (reference sequence). CDR3 length: 11 residues. The CDR3 DNA sequence: TGTGCCTGGAGCCCCACGGGTGAGCAGTTCTTC. Amino acids: CAWSPTGEQFF.

The chain uses TRBV4-3 and TRBJ2-2, with TRBD1 matching over 7 bases. V was pared by 5 bases and J by 4 bases, with 7 bases of the junction left unmatched. The CDR3 length is 15 residues. Looked up from germline, CDR1 is LGHNA and CDR2 is YSLEER. CDR3 bases: TGCGCCAGCAGCTCCAAGACAGGGATCACCGGGGAGCTGTTTTTT. Translating gives CASSSKTGITGELFF.